What follows is one T cell receptor (beta chain) and its context. Seattle patients were enrolled during active infection and followed longitudinally. These data are taken from a study of blood T cell repertoires in COVID-19. The trim removed 2 bases at V and 8 bases at J, leaving 4 bases unmatched. Germline assignment: CDR1 SGHTA and CDR2 FQGTGA. The CDR3 is 13 amino acids. TCRdb keeps only in-frame clones here, not all; method: immunoSEQ multiplex PCR. The data show approximately 120,000 clones, more than 80% seen once. The sequence derives from a woman at least 80 years old with COVID-19, enrolled during active disease. This chain joins TRBV7-3 and TRBJ1-2; 8 bases align to TRBD1. Sequenced: peripheral blood. CDR3 sequence: CASSLGDRSGYTF. The CDR3 DNA reads as TGTGCCAGCAGCTTAGGGGACAGGTCGGGCTACACCTTC.